A selection of T cell receptor beta chains follows, all from one sample in a study of CD8 T cells in ankylosing spondylitis. A single record per CDR3 protein comes from TCRdb applying MiXCR to the 5' RACE reads. The data contain about 440,000 distinct CDR3 sequences, roughly a sixth of them singletons. Specimen: blood, either unsorted or a sorted T cell fraction (not recorded which). The source is a male donor with ankylosing spondylitis. Both conserved end residues are part of each CDR3. Each record gives: CDR3 DNA, CDR3 protein, V gene, clone size, J gene, D gene. D genes are given only for firm matches. The size field is filled for only some rows; it gives once, few, many or a size class.

TGCAGTGCTCCGAGCCCGGGACAGGGGACCTACGAGCAGTACTTC,CSAPSPGQGTYEQYF,TRBV20-1,-,TRBJ2-7,TRBD1
TGTGCCAGCAACTCCCAGGCCAAGGCCAATGGGCCCTACAATGAGCAGTTCTTC,CASNSQAKANGPYNEQFF,TRBV11-2,-,TRBJ2-1,-
TGTGCCAGCAGAGCAGACGGATCCACTGAAGCTTTCTTT,CASRADGSTEAFF,TRBV7-9,-,TRBJ1-1,-
TGCGCCAGCAGCTGGACTAGCGGGGGGGTCGAGCAGTTCTTC,CASSWTSGGVEQFF,TRBV5-1,-,TRBJ2-1,TRBD2
TGTGCCAGCAGCTTAGACCCCGGGAATGAAAAACTGTTTTTT,CASSLDPGNEKLFF,TRBV7-9,-,TRBJ1-4,-
TGCGCCAGCAGCGGGGGACTAGCGGGAGCCTACAATGAGCAGTTCTTC,CASSGGLAGAYNEQFF,TRBV5-1,few,TRBJ2-1,TRBD2
TGTGCCAGCAGCGTATCGTCTTCAGGCGGGGAGCTGTTTTTT,CASSVSSSGGELFF,TRBV9,few,TRBJ2-2,-
TGCGCCAGCAGCTTGGGGGACAGGAGAACCTACGAGCAGTACTTC,CASSLGDRRTYEQYF,TRBV5-1,few,TRBJ2-7,TRBD1
TGTGCCAGCTCACCACTGACAGGGTACACAGATACGCAGTATTTT,CASSPLTGYTDTQYF,TRBV18,few,TRBJ2-3,TRBD1
TGTGCCAGCAGCCAACGGACAGGAGCCAGCTATGGCTACACCTTC,CASSQRTGASYGYTF,TRBV3-1,-,TRBJ1-2,TRBD1
TGTGCCAGCAGCTTTGGGCAGGAGGAAGCTTTCTTT,CASSFGQEEAFF,TRBV7-9,few,TRBJ1-1,-
TGTGCCAGCAGTCACCAGGGGTCGGTCTATGGCTACACCTTC,CASSHQGSVYGYTF,TRBV12-3/TRBV12-4,-,TRBJ1-2,-
TGCGCCAGCAGTGGTAGCGGGGGGGCTCGTGAGCAGTTCTTC,CASSGSGGAREQFF,TRBV10-2,few,TRBJ2-1,TRBD2
TGCAGTGCTAGAGGGGGGACTAGCGGGAGTGGAGATACGCAGTATTTT,CSARGGTSGSGDTQYF,TRBV20-1,-,TRBJ2-3,TRBD2
TGTGCCAGCAGCTTGGGGCAGGCCATCTCCTACAATGAGCAGTTCTTC,CASSLGQAISYNEQFF,TRBV5-4,-,TRBJ2-1,-
TGTGCCAGCAGCCCCTCCCCGAGCTCCTACAATGAGCAGTTCTTC,CASSPSPSSYNEQFF,TRBV9,few,TRBJ2-1,-
TGTGCCACCAGTGGACAGGGCACAGATACGCAGTATTTT,CATSGQGTDTQYF,TRBV24-1,-,TRBJ2-3,-
TGTGCCAGCAGTGCTGGAGGGACAGCGATAACGAACACTGAAGCTTTCTTT,CASSAGGTAITNTEAFF,TRBV6-1,-,TRBJ1-1,TRBD1
TGTGCCAGCAGCCGACAGGCCGGGCGCCAAGAGACCCAGTACTTC,CASSRQAGRQETQYF,TRBV6-1,-,TRBJ2-5,-
TGCGCCAGCAGCCCACTAGGACTAGCTAGGAATGAGCAGTTCTTC,CASSPLGLARNEQFF,TRBV4-1,many,TRBJ2-1,TRBD2
TGCGCCAGCAGCACCTCGGGGTACACAGATACGCAGTATTTT,CASSTSGYTDTQYF,TRBV5-1,-,TRBJ2-3,-
TGTGCCAGCAGTTCTTTTTTCGGGGCGGCTTTCTTT,CASSSFFGAAFF,TRBV12-3/TRBV12-4,many,TRBJ1-1,-
TGTGCCAGCAGTTCCCCAGGGGGCAGGGGAAACACCATATATTTT,CASSSPGGRGNTIYF,TRBV28,-,TRBJ1-3,TRBD1
TGTGCCAGCACCGGGGGGAGGGATGGCTACACCTTC,CASTGGRDGYTF,TRBV12-3/TRBV12-4,few,TRBJ1-2,-
TGTGCCAGCAGCCGGCGGGGAGAGTACACAGATACGCAGTATTTT,CASSRRGEYTDTQYF,TRBV7-2,few,TRBJ2-3,-
TGCGCCAGCAGCCCTGAGGGGGGCGAACAGTTCTTC,CASSPEGGEQFF,TRBV5-1,few,TRBJ2-1,-
TGTGCCAGCAGCCACAGGGGGCCCGGGGAGCTGTTTTTT,CASSHRGPGELFF,TRBV12-3/TRBV12-4,many,TRBJ2-2,TRBD1